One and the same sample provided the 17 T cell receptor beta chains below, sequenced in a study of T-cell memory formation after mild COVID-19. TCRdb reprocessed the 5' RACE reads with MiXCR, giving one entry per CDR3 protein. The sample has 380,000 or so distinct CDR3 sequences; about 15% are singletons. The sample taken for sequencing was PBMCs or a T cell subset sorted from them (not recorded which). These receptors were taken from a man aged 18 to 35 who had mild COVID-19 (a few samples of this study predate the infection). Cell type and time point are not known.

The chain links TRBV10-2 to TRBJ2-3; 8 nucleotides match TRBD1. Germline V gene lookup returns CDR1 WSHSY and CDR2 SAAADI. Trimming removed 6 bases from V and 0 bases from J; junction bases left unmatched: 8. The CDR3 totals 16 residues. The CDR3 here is CASRIGQGLSTDTQYF. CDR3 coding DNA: TGCGCCAGCAGGATAGGACAGGGCCTTAGCACAGATACGCAGTATTTT.

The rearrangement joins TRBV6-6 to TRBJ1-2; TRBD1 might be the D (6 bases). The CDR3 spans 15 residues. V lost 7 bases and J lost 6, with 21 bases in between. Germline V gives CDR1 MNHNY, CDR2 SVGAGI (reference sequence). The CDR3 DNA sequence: TGTGCCAGCACCCACGGTGCCGGAGGGGGAGATGGCTACACCTTC. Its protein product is CASTHGAGGGDGYTF.

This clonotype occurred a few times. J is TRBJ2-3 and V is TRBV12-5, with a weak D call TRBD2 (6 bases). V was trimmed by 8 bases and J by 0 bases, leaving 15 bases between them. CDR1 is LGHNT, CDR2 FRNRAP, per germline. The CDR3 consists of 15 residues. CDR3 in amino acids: CASKNSGTSTDTQYF. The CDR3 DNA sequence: TGTGCTAGTAAGAACTCCGGGACTAGCACAGATACGCAGTATTTT. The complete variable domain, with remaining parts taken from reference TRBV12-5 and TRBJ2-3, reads DARVTQTPRHKVTEMGQEVTMRCQPILGHNTVFWYRQTMMQGLELLAYFRNRAPLDDSGMPKDRFSAEMPDATLATLKIQPSEPRDSAVYFCASKNSGTSTDTQYFGPGTRLTVL.

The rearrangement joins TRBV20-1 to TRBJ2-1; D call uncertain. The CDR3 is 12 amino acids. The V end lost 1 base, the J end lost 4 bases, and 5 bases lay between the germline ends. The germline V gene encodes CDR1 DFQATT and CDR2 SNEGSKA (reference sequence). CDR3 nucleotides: TGCAGTGCTAGAGGCCAGTACAATGAGCAGTTCTTC. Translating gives CSARGQYNEQFF.

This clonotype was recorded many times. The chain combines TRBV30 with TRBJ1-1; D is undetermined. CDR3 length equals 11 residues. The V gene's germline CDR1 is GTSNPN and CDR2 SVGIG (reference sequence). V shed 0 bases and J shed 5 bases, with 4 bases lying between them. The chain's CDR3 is CAWSVFTEAFF. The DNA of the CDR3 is TGTGCCTGGAGTGTTTTTACTGAAGCTTTCTTT.

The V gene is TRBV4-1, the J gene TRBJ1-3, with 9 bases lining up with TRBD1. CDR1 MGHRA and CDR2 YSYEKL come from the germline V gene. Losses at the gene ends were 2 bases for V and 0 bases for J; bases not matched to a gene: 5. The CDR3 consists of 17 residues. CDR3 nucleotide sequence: TGCGCCAGCAGCCAAAACAGGGGGCAAAGCTCTGGAAACACCATATATTTT. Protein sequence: CASSQNRGQSSGNTIYF.

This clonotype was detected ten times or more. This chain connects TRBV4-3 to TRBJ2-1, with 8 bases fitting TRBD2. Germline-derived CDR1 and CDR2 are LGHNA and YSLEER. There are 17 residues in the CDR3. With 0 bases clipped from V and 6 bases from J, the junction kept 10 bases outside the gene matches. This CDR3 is CASSQDPLRGGGNEQFF. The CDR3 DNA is TGCGCCAGCAGCCAAGATCCCCTACGGGGGGGGGGCAATGAGCAGTTCTTC.

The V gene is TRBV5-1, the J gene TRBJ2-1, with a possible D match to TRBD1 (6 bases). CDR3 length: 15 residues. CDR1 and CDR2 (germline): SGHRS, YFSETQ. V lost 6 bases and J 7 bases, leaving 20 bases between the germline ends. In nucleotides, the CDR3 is TGCGCCAGCACGATAAGACAGGCCCCAGGGAATGAGCAGTTCTTC. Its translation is CASTIRQAPGNEQFF.

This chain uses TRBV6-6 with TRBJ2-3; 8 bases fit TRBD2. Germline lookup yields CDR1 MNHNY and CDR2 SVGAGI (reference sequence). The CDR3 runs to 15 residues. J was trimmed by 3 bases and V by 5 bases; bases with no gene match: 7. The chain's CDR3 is CASSEGGGPTDTQYF. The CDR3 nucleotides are TGTGCCAGCAGTGAAGGCGGGGGGCCAACAGATACGCAGTATTTT.

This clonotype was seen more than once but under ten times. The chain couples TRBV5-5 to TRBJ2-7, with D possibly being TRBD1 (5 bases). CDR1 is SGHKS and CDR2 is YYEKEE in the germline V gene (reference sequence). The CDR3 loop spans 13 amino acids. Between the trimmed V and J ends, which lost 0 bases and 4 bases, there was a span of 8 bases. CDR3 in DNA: TGTGCCAGCAGCTTGGAGGGGCCATACGAGCAGTACGTC. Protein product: CASSLEGPYEQYV.

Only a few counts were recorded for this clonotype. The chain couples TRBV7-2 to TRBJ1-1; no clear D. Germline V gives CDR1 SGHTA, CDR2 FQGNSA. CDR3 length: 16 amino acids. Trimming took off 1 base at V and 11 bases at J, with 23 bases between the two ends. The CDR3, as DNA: TGTGCCAGCAGCTTAGTCTGGTCCCGGGTCGTTGATCGTGCTTTCTTT. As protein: CASSLVWSRVVDRAFF.

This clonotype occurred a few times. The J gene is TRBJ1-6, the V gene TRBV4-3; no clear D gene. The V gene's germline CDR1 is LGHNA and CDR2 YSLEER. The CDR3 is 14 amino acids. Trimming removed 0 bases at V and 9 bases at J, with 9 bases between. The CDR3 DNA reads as TGCGCCAGCAGCCAAGATCTTTGGGGTTCACCCCTCCACTTT. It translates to CASSQDLWGSPLHF.

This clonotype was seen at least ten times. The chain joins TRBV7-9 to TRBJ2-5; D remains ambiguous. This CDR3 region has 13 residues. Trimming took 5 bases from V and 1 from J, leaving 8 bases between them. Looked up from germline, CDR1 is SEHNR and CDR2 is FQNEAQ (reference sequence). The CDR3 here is CASSPRAQETQYF. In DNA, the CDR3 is TGTGCCAGCAGCCCTAGAGCCCAAGAGACCCAGTACTTC.

The CDR3: CSVEAGPGVYTQYF. The CDR3 region has the DNA TGCAGCGTTGAGGCAGGACCTGGCGTTTATACGCAGTATTTT. The rearrangement uses TRBV29-1 and TRBJ2-3; no firm D call. The CDR3 loop spans 14 amino acids. V was shortened by 3 bases and J by 7 bases, with 17 bases between the two germline ends. The V gene's germline CDR1 is SQVTM and CDR2 ANQGSEA.

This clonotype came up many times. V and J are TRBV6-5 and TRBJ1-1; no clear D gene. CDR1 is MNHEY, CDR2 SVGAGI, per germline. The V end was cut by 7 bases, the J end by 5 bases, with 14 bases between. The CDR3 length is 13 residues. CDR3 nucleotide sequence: TGTGCCAGCATTGAACTCGGGAGTACTGAAGCTTTCTTT. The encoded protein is CASIELGSTEAFF.

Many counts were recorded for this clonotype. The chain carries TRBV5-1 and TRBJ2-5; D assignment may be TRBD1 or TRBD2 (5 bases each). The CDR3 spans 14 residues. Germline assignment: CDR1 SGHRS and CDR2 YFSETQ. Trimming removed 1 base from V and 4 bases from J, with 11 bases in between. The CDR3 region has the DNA TGCGCCAGCAGCTTGCCGGGGCCGGGAGAGACCCAGTACTTC. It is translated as CASSLPGPGETQYF.

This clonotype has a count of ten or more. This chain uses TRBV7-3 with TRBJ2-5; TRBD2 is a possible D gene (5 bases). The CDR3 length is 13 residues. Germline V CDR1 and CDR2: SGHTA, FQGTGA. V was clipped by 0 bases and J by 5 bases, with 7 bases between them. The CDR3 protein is CASSLTPGETQYF. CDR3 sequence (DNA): TGTGCCAGCAGCTTAACACCGGGGGAGACCCAGTACTTC. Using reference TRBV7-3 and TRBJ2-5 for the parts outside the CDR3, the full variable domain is GAGVSQTPSNKVTEKGKYVELRCDPISGHTALYWYRQSLGQGPEFLIYFQGTGAADDSGLPNDRFFAVRPEGSVSTLKIQRTERGDSAVYLCASSLTPGETQYFGPGTRLLVL.